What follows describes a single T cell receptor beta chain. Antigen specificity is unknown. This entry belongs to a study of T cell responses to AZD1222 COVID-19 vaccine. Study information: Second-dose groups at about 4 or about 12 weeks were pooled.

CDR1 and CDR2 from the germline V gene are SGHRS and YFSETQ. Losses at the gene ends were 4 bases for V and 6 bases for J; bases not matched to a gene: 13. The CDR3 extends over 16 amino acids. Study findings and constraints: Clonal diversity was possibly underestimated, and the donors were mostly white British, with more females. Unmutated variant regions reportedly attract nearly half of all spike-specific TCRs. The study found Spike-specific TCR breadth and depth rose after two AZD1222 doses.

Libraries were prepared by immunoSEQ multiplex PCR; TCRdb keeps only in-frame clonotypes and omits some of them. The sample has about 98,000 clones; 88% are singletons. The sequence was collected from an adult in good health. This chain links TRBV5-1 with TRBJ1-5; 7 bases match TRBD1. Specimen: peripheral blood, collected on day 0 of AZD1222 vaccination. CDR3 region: CASSPGTAGSGQPQHF. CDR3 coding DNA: TGCGCCAGCAGCCCCGGGACAGCCGGCAGTGGTCAGCCCCAGCATTTT.